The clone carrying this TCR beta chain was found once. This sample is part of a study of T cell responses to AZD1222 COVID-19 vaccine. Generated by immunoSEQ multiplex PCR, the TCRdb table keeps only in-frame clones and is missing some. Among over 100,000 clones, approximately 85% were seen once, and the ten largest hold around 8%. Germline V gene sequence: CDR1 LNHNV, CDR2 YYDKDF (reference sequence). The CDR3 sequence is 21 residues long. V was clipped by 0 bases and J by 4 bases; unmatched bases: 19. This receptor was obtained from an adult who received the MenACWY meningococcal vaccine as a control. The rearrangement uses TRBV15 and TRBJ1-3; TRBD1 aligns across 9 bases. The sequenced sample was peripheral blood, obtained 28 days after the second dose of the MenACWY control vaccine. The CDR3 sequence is CATSRDPIRGQGPTWGNTIYF. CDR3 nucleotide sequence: TGTGCCACCAGCAGAGATCCGATTAGGGGACAGGGCCCTACGTGGGGAAACACCATATATTTT.